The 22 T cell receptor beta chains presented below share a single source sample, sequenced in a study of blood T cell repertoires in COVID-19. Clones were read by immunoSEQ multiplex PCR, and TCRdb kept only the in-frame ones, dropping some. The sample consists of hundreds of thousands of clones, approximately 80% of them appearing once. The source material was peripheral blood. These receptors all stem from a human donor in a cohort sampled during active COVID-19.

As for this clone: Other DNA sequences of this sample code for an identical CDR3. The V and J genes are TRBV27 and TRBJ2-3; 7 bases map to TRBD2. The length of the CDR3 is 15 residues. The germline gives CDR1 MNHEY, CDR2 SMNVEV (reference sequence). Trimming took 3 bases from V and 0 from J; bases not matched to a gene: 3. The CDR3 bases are TGTGCCAGCAGTTTGAGCGGGGCTAGCACAGATACGCAGTATTTT. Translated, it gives CASSLSGASTDTQYF.

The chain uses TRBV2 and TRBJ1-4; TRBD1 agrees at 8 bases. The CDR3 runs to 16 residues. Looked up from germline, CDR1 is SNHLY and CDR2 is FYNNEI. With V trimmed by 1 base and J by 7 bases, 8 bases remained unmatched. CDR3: CASSEETGGLSEKLFF. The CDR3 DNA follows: TGTGCCAGCAGTGAAGAAACAGGGGGATTAAGTGAAAAACTGTTTTTT. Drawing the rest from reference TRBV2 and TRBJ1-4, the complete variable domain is EPEVTQTPSHQVTQMGQEVILRCVPISNHLYFYWYRQILGQKVEFLVSFYNNEISEKSEIFDDQFSVERPDGSNFTLKIRSTKLEDSAMYFCASSEETGGLSEKLFFGSGTQLSVL.

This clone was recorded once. The CDR3 region is CASSQENARAVAGGHSTGEQFF. The CDR3, as DNA: TGCGCCAGCAGCCAAGAAAACGCCCGCGCGGTAGCGGGGGGCCACTCCACAGGTGAGCAGTTCTTC. V is TRBV4-1 and J is TRBJ2-1; 10 nucleotides agree with TRBD2. J lost 9 bases, V lost 0 bases, and 26 bases had no gene match. The CDR3 has 22 residues. The germline V gene has CDR1 MGHRA and CDR2 YSYEKL.

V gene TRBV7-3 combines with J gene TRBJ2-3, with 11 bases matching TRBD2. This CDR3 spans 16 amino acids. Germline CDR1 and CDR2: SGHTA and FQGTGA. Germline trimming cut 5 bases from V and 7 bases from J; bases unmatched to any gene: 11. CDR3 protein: CASSTPSSGRTNTQYF. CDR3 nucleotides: TGTGCCAGCAGCACCCCATCTAGCGGGAGGACCAATACGCAGTATTTT.

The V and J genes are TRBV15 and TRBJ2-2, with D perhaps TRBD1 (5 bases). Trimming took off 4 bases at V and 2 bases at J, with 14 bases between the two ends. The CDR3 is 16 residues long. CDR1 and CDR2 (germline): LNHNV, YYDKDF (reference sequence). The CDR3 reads CATSKPTVLNTGELFF. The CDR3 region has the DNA TGTGCCACCAGCAAACCGACAGTACTTAACACCGGGGAGCTGTTTTTT.

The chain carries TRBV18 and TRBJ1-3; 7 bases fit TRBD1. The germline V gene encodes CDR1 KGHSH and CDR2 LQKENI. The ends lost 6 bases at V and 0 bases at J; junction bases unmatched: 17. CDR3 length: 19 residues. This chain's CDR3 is CASSRYRGDRVDSGNTIYF. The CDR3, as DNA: TGTGCCAGCTCCCGATACAGGGGAGATCGGGTGGACTCTGGAAACACCATATATTTT.

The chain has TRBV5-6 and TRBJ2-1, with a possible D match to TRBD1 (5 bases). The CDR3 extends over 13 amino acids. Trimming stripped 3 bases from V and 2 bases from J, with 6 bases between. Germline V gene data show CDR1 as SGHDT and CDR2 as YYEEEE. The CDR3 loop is CASSSGTYNEQFF. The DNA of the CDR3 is TGTGCCAGCAGCTCAGGGACCTACAATGAGCAGTTCTTC.

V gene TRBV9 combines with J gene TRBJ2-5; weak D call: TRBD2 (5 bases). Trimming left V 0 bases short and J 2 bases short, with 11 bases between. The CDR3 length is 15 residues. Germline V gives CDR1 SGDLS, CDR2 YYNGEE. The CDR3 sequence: CASSVVVGVQETQYF. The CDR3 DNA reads TGTGCCAGCAGCGTAGTTGTGGGAGTACAAGAGACCCAGTACTTC. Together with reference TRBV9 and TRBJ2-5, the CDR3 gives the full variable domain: DSGVTQTPKHLITATGQRVTLRCSPRSGDLSVYWYQQSLDQGLQFLIQYYNGEERAKGNILERFSAQQFPDLHSELNLSSLELGDSALYFCASSVVVGVQETQYFGPGTRLLVL.

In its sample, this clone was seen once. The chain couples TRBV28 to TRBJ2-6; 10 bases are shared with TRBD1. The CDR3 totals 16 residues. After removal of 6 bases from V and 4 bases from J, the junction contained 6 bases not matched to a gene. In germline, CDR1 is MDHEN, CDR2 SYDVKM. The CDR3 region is CASRPGQGRGANVLTF. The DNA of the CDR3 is TGTGCCAGCAGGCCGGGACAGGGGAGGGGGGCCAACGTCCTGACTTTC.

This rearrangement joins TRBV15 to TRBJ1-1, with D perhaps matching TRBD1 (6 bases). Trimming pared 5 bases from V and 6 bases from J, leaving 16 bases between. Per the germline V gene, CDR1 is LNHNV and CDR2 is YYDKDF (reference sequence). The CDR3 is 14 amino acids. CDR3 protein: CATSDLGGSAEAFF. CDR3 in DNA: TGTGCCACCAGCGACTTAGGGGGTTCGGCTGAAGCTTTCTTT. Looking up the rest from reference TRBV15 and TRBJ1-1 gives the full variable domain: DAMVIQNPRYQVTQFGKPVTLSCSQTLNHNVMYWYQQKSSQAPKLLFHYYDKDFNNEADTPDNFQSRRPNTSFCFLDIRSPGLGDTAMYLCATSDLGGSAEAFFGQGTRLTVV.

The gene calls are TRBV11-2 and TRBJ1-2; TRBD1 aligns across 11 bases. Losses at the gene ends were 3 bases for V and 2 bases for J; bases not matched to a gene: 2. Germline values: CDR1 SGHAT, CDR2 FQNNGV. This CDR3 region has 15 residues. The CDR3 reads CASSLRTGGNYGYTF. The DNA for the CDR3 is TGTGCCAGCAGCTTGCGGACAGGGGGCAACTATGGCTACACCTTC.

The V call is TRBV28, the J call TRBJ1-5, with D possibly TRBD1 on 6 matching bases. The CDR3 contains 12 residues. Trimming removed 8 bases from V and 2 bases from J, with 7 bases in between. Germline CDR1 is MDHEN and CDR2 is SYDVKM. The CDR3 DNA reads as TGTGCCAGCTGGACAGGCAATCAGCCCCAGCATTTT. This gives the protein CASWTGNQPQHF.

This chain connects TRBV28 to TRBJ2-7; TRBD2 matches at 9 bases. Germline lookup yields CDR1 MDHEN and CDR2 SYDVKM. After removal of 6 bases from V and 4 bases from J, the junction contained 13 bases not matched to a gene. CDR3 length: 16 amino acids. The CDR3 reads CASRPGLASVKYEQYF. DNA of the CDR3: TGTGCCAGCAGGCCGGGACTAGCTTCTGTGAAGTACGAGCAGTACTTC.

The CDR3 sequence is CASSRAGLGGNTIYF. CDR3 DNA: TGTGCCAGCTCACGGGCAGGACTAGGTGGAAACACCATATATTTT. The V call is TRBV18, the J call TRBJ1-3; D uncertain. V shed 4 bases and J shed 3 bases, with 13 bases lying between them. The V gene's germline CDR1 is KGHSH and CDR2 LQKENI. The CDR3 has 15 amino acids.

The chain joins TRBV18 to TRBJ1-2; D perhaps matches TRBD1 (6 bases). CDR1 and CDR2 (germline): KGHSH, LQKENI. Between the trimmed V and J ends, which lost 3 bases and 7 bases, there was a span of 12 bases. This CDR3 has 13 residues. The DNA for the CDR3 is TGTGCCAGCTCACCCCCACAGGGCCTTGGCTACACCTTC. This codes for CASSPPQGLGYTF.

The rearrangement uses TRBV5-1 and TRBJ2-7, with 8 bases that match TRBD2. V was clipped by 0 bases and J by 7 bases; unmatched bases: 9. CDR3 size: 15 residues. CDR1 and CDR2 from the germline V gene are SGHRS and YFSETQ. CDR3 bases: TGCGCCAGCAGCTTGGATGGGACTAGTTCTGGTGAGCAGTACTTC. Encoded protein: CASSLDGTSSGEQYF.

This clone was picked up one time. CDR3 in amino acids: CASSLDTSGSNEQFF. The CDR3 coding sequence is TGCGCCAGCAGCTTGGATACTAGCGGGAGCAATGAGCAGTTCTTC. The chain links TRBV5-1 to TRBJ2-1; 11 nucleotides align to TRBD2. The CDR3 runs 15 residues. After removal of 0 bases from V and 6 bases from J, the junction contained 2 bases not matched to a gene. Germline CDR1 SGHRS, CDR2 YFSETQ.

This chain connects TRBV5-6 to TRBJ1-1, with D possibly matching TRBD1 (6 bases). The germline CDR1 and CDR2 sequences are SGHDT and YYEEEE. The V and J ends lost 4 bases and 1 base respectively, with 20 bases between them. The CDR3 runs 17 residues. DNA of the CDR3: TGTGCCAGCAGCAGGGTGGGGGGGACATTCGGGAACACTGAAGCTTTCTTT. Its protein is CASSRVGGTFGNTEAFF.

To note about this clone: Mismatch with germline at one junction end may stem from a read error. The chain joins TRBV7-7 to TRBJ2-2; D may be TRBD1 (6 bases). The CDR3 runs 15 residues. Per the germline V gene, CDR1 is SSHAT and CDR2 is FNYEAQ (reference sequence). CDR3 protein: CASSLRGGGTGELFF. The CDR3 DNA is TGTGCTAGCAGCTTGCGAGGGGGTGGTACCGGGGAGCTGTTTTTT.

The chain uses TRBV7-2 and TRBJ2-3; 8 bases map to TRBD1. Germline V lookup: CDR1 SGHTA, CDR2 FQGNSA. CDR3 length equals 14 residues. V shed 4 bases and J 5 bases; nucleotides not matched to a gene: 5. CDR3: CASSYRQGRDTQYF. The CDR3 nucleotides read TGTGCCAGCAGCTACCGACAGGGGCGAGATACGCAGTATTTT.

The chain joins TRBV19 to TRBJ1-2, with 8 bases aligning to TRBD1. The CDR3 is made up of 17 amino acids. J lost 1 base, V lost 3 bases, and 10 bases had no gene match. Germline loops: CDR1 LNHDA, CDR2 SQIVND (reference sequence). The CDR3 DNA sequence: TGTGCCAGTAGTATTCTTCGCGGACAGGGTTTTAACTATGGCTACACCTTC. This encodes CASSILRGQGFNYGYTF.

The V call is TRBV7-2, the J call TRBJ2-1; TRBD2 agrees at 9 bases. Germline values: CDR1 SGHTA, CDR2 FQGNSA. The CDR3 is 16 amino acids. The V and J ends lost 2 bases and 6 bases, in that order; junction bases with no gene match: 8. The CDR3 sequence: CASSLFTAGGPNEQFF. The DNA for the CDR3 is TGTGCCAGCAGCTTATTTACGGCGGGAGGGCCCAATGAGCAGTTCTTC.